This T cell receptor beta chain was captured in a study of blood T cell repertoires in COVID-19. Looking at the study overall: Both acute and convalescent COVID-19 samples were obtained from the United States, Italy and Spain. T cells, B-cell-depleted T cells, or PBMCs supplied cDNA or gDNA.

V dropped 6 bases and J dropped 7 bases, with 16 bases sitting between them. Germline lookup yields CDR1 MNHEY and CDR2 SVGAGI. The CDR3 contains 14 residues. Profiled with immunoSEQ multiplex PCR; TCRdb holds only in-frame clones, not every one. This repertoire shows around 480,000 clones, 70% to 90% found once; its top ten account for around 13%. The chain has TRBV6-5 and TRBJ1-5; tentative D call: TRBD1 (6 bases). The sequencing input was peripheral blood. This receptor was obtained from a woman aged 45-65 years with COVID-19, enrolled during active disease. The CDR3 DNA reads as TGTGCCAGCAGCCCAACAGGGACCAAACAGCCCCAGCATTTT. Translating gives CASSPTGTKQPQHF.